This T cell receptor (beta chain) emerged from a study of cytomegalovirus exposure and HLA in healthy donors. Study-wide background: A previous analysis identified about 110 million unique TCR beta sequences derived from around 200 million T cells.

Points on this clone: Antigen: not known.

Study-level findings and limits: Specific recognition of CMV antigens was confirmed in vitro for a few chains (all CMV-associated).

The V gene's germline CDR1 is MDHEN and CDR2 SYDVKM. V lost 4 bases and J lost 4, with 10 bases in between. The CDR3 spans 13 residues. The PCR employed 60 Vbeta primers together with 13 Jbeta primers. The repertoire was sequenced with immunoSEQ multiplex PCR; TCRdb's copy has only in-frame clones and lacks some. The sample contains 150,000 to 200,000 clones, around 78% of which appear only once. The sequencing input was PBMCs. This receptor was identified in a man in his late teens or twenties in good health and CMV-seronegative. The rearrangement uses TRBV28 and TRBJ1-2; maybe TRBD1 (5 bases). CDR3 DNA: TGTGCCAGCAGTTCTGACAGATTCTATGGCTACACCTTC. Amino acids: CASSSDRFYGYTF.